These T cell receptor beta chains were read from a single sample in a study of PD-1 blockade in mismatch repair-deficient tumors. Measured with immunoSEQ multiplex PCR; TCRdb has only the in-frame clones, and not every one. The table has approximately 100,000 clones, approximately 83% seen once. Sequencing used peripheral blood, obtained roughly eight months after starting pembrolizumab. The source is an adult with mismatch repair-deficient cancer. Each CDR3 is given with its conserved first and last residue. Each record gives: V gene, D gene, J gene, clone size, CDR3 length, CDR3 DNA, CDR3 protein. A D gene is named only where the DNA matches it firmly. The listing skips clone size in some rows; elsewhere it reads once, few, many or a size class.

>TRBV2|NA|TRBJ1-2|NA|10
TGTGCCAGCCGGGGCAGGGACTACACCTTC
CASRGRDYTF
>TRBV29-1|TRBD1|TRBJ1-2|few|13
TGCAGCGTGGGGACAGGGGGCAGTTATGGCTACACCTTC
CSVGTGGSYGYTF
>TRBV2|NA|TRBJ2-5|few|13
TGTGCCAGCAGTGAAACAGATCCTTGGACCCAGTACTTC
CASSETDPWTQYF
>TRBV9|NA|TRBJ1-2|few|11
TGTGCCAGCAGCTCAGGATATGGCTACACCTTC
CASSSGYGYTF
>TRBV27|TRBD2|TRBJ2-1|NA|16
TGTGCCAGCAGCCGCGAACGGCTAGCGGTTTACAATGAGCAGTTCTTC
CASSRERLAVYNEQFF
>TRBV6-5|NA|TRBJ1-1|NA|13
TGTGCCACCACCCTCGGAGGGACCACTGAAGCTTTCTTT
CATTLGGTTEAFF
>TRBV11-3|NA|TRBJ2-1|NA|14
TGTGCCAGCAGCCGACGTGATTCAGCCGGTGAGCAGTTCTTC
CASSRRDSAGEQFF
>TRBV6-1|NA|TRBJ1-3|NA|14
TGTGCCAGCACTTTAACGAGCTCTGGAAACACCATATATTTT
CASTLTSSGNTIYF
>TRBV19|NA|TRBJ1-2|once|13
TGTGCCAGTAGTGACGGACGGAACTATGGCTACACCTTC
CASSDGRNYGYTF
>TRBV29-1|NA|TRBJ2-1|NA|10
TGCAGCGTTGATTTTAATCGGGGGCTCTTC
CSVDFNRGLF
>TRBV9|TRBD1|TRBJ1-1|NA|14
TGTGCCAGCAGCGTAGGACAGGGGAACACTGAAGCTTTCTTT
CASSVGQGNTEAFF
>TRBV6-6|NA|TRBJ1-1|NA|13
TGTGCCAGCTTATTTCCCCCGAACACTGAAGCTTTCTTT
CASLFPPNTEAFF
>TRBV19|TRBD2|TRBJ2-1|once|16
TGTGCCAGTACCCCGGGGGAGCGGGGATTCTACAATGAGCAGTTCTTC
CASTPGERGFYNEQFF
>TRBV10-3|TRBD1|TRBJ2-2|NA|14
TGTGCCATCAGGGGGACAGGGGGCACCGGGGAGCTGTTTTTT
CAIRGTGGTGELFF
>TRBV19|NA|TRBJ2-5|NA|13
TGTGCCAGTAGTCGGGACACCCAGGAGACCCAGTACTTC
CASSRDTQETQYF
>TRBV25-1|NA|TRBJ2-5|once|10
TGTGCCAGCAGGAGAGAGACCCAGTACTTC
CASRRETQYF
>TRBV6-1|NA|TRBJ1-5|NA|13
TGTGCCAGCAGTGTTGGGGGGAATCAGCCCCAGCATTTT
CASSVGGNQPQHF
>TRBV30|NA|TRBJ2-5|NA|13
TGTGCCTGGAGTGTACAACCGGGCGGGACCCAGTACTTC
CAWSVQPGGTQYF
>TRBV7-8|TRBD2|TRBJ2-3|once|16
TGTGCCAGCAGCTCGGGACTAGCGGGAGGCACAGATACGCAGTATTTT
CASSSGLAGGTDTQYF
>TRBV11-1|TRBD2|TRBJ2-2|NA|16
TGTGCCAGCAGCTTCGGATTCCGCGGGGGCACCGGGGAGCTGTTTTTT
CASSFGFRGGTGELFF
>TRBV5-4|TRBD2|TRBJ2-1|NA|14
TGTGCCAGCAGCCCAGGACTAGCGTCATTAGAGCAGTTCTTC
CASSPGLASLEQFF
>TRBV18|TRBD1|TRBJ2-1|NA|11
TGTGCCAGCTCACACGAGGGGGCAGGGTTCTTC
CASSHEGAGFF